These 24 T cell receptor beta chains share one sample of origin, sequenced in a study of somatic mutations in cytotoxic T cells in rheumatoid arthritis. TCRdb keeps only in-frame clones here, not all; method: immunoSEQ multiplex PCR. The sample has around 20,000 clones; about 65% are singletons. Source material: CD8+ T cells sorted from blood. The receptor source for this set is an adult with rheumatoid arthritis.

The rearrangement uses TRBV7-7 and TRBJ1-1, with D tentatively TRBD1 (5 bases). CDR3 length: 13 residues. The germline V gene has CDR1 SSHAT and CDR2 FNYEAQ (reference sequence). V was trimmed by 5 bases and J by 0 bases, leaving 7 bases between them. The CDR3 DNA reads TGTGCCAGCAGCAGGACACTGAACACTGAAGCTTTCTTT. Encoded protein: CASSRTLNTEAFF.

The rearrangement uses TRBV7-9 and TRBJ2-5; a possible D gene is TRBD2 (7 bases). The CDR3 consists of 16 residues. CDR1 SEHNR and CDR2 FQNEAQ come from the germline V gene (reference sequence). The V end was cut by 5 bases, the J end by 0 bases, with 16 bases between. The CDR3 nucleotides read TGTGCCAGCAGCCCCCTTGCGGGGGCCCACCAAGAGACCCAGTACTTC. As protein: CASSPLAGAHQETQYF.

The chain links TRBV28 to TRBJ2-6; D possibly corresponds to TRBD1 (6 bases). Germline CDR1 is MDHEN and CDR2 is SYDVKM. This CDR3 spans 15 amino acids. V gave up 10 bases and J gave up 0 bases, with 13 bases separating them. The CDR3 protein is CAISTGRSGANVLTF. The DNA of the CDR3 is TGTGCCATTTCGACAGGCCGCTCTGGGGCCAACGTCCTGACTTTC.

This chain connects TRBV7-6 to TRBJ2-5, with 7 nucleotides matching TRBD2. The CDR3 extends over 15 amino acids. Trimming cost V 3 bases and J 1 base; bases outside gene matches: 5. CDR1 SGHVS and CDR2 FNYEAQ come from the germline V gene. The CDR3 region is CASSLAGESQETQYF. The CDR3 nucleotides read TGTGCCAGCAGCTTGGCGGGAGAATCCCAAGAGACCCAGTACTTC.

The rearrangement joins TRBV4-1 to TRBJ2-7; TRBD2 agrees at 11 bases. The CDR3 has 16 amino acids. Germline V gene data show CDR1 as MGHRA and CDR2 as YSYEKL. J was trimmed by 6 bases and V by 3 bases; bases with no gene match: 10. This CDR3 is CASSQDLLAGAAEQYF. The CDR3 DNA follows: TGCGCCAGCAGCCAGGACCTACTAGCGGGGGCGGCCGAGCAGTACTTC.

The V gene is TRBV18, the J gene TRBJ1-2; 8 nucleotides align to TRBD1. The V gene end was trimmed by 5 bases and the J gene end by 4 bases; junction bases not matched to a gene: 3. CDR3 size: 13 residues. Germline V CDR1 and CDR2: KGHSH, LQKENI. The CDR3 region is CASSDTGGYGYTF. The CDR3 DNA is TGTGCCAGCTCAGATACAGGGGGCTATGGCTACACCTTC. Variable domain in full (rest from reference TRBV18 and TRBJ1-2): NAGVMQNPRHLVRRRGQEARLRCSPMKGHSHVYWYRQLPEEGLKFMVYLQKENIIDESGMPKERFSAEFPKEGPSILRIQQVVRGDSAAYFCASSDTGGYGYTFGSGTRLTVV.

This clone has only one observation. V usage is TRBV5-8 and J usage is TRBJ1-5, with D perhaps matching TRBD1 (6 bases). The CDR3 contains 16 residues. The germline V gene has CDR1 SGHTS and CDR2 YDEGEE. V lost 3 bases and J lost 6, with 19 bases in between. CDR3 coding DNA: TGTGCCAGCAGCTCGCTGGCACAGGGTTTTATTCAGCCCCAGCATTTT. This codes for CASSSLAQGFIQPQHF.

The V call is TRBV7-9, the J call TRBJ2-7, with D possibly being TRBD2 (6 bases). This CDR3 region has 14 residues. Germline values: CDR1 SEHNR, CDR2 FQNEAQ (reference sequence). The V end was cut by 8 bases, the J end by 2 bases, with 16 bases between. This CDR3 is CASRETGGTYEQYF. CDR3 DNA sequence: TGTGCCAGCCGCGAAACGGGCGGGACCTACGAGCAGTACTTC.

V and J are TRBV7-9 and TRBJ2-1, with 15 bases lining up with TRBD2. Looked up from germline, CDR1 is SEHNR and CDR2 is FQNEAQ (reference sequence). The V and J ends lost 8 bases and 4 bases, in that order; junction bases with no gene match: 3. This CDR3 spans 15 amino acids. The CDR3 is CASSGLAGGYNEQFF. CDR3 nucleotide sequence: TGTGCCAGCTCCGGACTAGCGGGGGGGTACAATGAGCAGTTCTTC.

This clone was detected once. This chain joins TRBV9 and TRBJ2-3, with D perhaps TRBD1 or TRBD2 (6 bases each). Per germline, CDR1 SGDLS and CDR2 YYNGEE. The length of the CDR3 is 15 residues. Trimming left V 3 bases short and J 3 bases short, with 14 bases between. The CDR3 DNA reads TGTGCCAGCAGCGGCCCCGGGGGCCGGACAGATACGCAGTATTTT. Its protein is CASSGPGGRTDTQYF.

This chain connects TRBV27 to TRBJ2-5; 16 bases fit TRBD2. The CDR3 loop spans 16 amino acids. The V gene's germline CDR1 is MNHEY and CDR2 SMNVEV (reference sequence). J lost 4 bases, V lost 4 bases, and 3 bases had no gene match. CDR3 region: CASSSGLAGGRETQYF. In DNA, the CDR3 is TGTGCCAGCAGTTCGGGACTAGCGGGGGGGAGAGAGACCCAGTACTTC.

This clone was detected a few times. CDR3 sequence: CASSPTGDEQYF. The CDR3, as DNA: TGTGCCAGCAGCCCGACAGGGGACGAGCAGTACTTC. The V call is TRBV11-2, the J call TRBJ2-7; TRBD1 aligns across 8 bases. CDR3 length: 12 residues. V lost 5 bases to trimming and J lost 5 bases; unmatched junction nucleotides: 2. The germline V gene encodes CDR1 SGHAT and CDR2 FQNNGV.

This clone was recorded a few times. The chain joins TRBV19 to TRBJ1-1; TRBD1 matches 8 bases. Trimming cost V 3 bases and J 1 base; bases outside gene matches: 7. CDR1 and CDR2 (germline): LNHDA, SQIVND (reference sequence). This CDR3 has 16 amino acids. The CDR3 spells CASSMTTTGANTEAFF. The DNA of the CDR3 is TGTGCCAGTAGTATGACTACGACAGGGGCGAACACTGAAGCTTTCTTT.

This sequence joins TRBV7-9 and TRBJ2-7; D gene uncertain. CDR3 size: 13 residues. The V gene's germline CDR1 is SEHNR and CDR2 FQNEAQ (reference sequence). V was trimmed by 7 bases and J by 5 bases, leaving 15 bases between them. For the CDR3, the DNA is TGTGCCAGCAACCTCTCACCCGGCCACGAGCAGTACTTC. Protein: CASNLSPGHEQYF. The variable domain in full, with the rest retrieved from reference TRBV7-9 and TRBJ2-7, is DTGVSQNPRHKITKRGQNVTFRCDPISEHNRLYWYRQTLGQGPEFLTYFQNEAQLEKSRLLSDRFSAERPKGSFSTLEIQRTEQGDSAMYLCASNLSPGHEQYFGPGTRLTVT.

CDR3 DNA: TGTGCCAGCAGCCCAACGAGGGGTACTGAAGCTTTCTTT. It codes for CASSPTRGTEAFF. V and J are TRBV13 and TRBJ1-1, with D maybe TRBD1 (5 bases). The CDR3 has 13 residues. The V gene lost 5 bases and the J gene lost 5 bases, with 12 bases spanning the gap. Looked up from germline, CDR1 is PRHDT and CDR2 is FYEKMQ (reference sequence).

The rearrangement uses TRBV4-3 and TRBJ2-7; D possibly corresponds to TRBD1 (6 bases). This CDR3 is built from 15 residues. Germline CDR1 and CDR2: LGHNA and YSLEER. V was trimmed by 0 bases and J by 7 bases, leaving 16 bases between them. The CDR3: CASSQEGAIGREQYF. CDR3 coding DNA: TGCGCCAGCAGCCAAGAGGGGGCGATAGGTAGGGAGCAGTACTTC.

This chain links TRBV4-1 with TRBJ1-1; D call uncertain. The CDR3 has 13 amino acids. Germline lookup yields CDR1 MGHRA and CDR2 YSYEKL. With 1 base removed from V and 5 bases from J, the gap between germline ends came to 8 bases. The CDR3: CASSQGGWTEAFF. The DNA of the CDR3 is TGCGCCAGCAGCCAAGGAGGGTGGACTGAAGCTTTCTTT.

J is TRBJ1-1 and V is TRBV27, with no clear D. Trimming removed 0 bases at V and 6 bases at J, with 11 bases between. Germline V gene data show CDR1 as MNHEY and CDR2 as SMNVEV (reference sequence). The CDR3 has 14 residues. CDR3 region: CASSLSAGGSEAFF. The CDR3 DNA reads as TGTGCCAGCAGTTTATCGGCGGGTGGGTCTGAAGCTTTCTTT.

The chain recombines TRBV6-5 with TRBJ1-2; no definite D call. The length of the CDR3 is 14 residues. CDR1 and CDR2 (germline): MNHEY, SVGAGI. V shed 0 bases and J shed 8 bases, with 13 bases lying between them. CDR3 residues: CASSYSGPGGGYTF. The CDR3 region has the DNA TGTGCCAGCAGTTACTCGGGCCCTGGAGGGGGCTACACCTTC.

The chain combines TRBV29-1 with TRBJ2-1, with TRBD1 identical over 9 bases. V shed 6 bases, J shed 3 bases, and the junction held 3 bases outside the gene matches. Per germline, CDR1 SQVTM and CDR2 ANQGSEA. There are 13 residues in the CDR3. The CDR3 protein is CSVDRGDYNEQFF. CDR3 bases: TGCAGCGTGGACAGGGGAGACTACAATGAGCAGTTCTTC.

The rearrangement uses TRBV11-2 and TRBJ2-7; perhaps TRBD1 as D (7 bases). Germline V gene lookup returns CDR1 SGHAT and CDR2 FQNNGV. The V end was cut by 6 bases, the J end by 6 bases, with 12 bases between. The CDR3 has 12 residues. CDR3 sequence (DNA): TGTGCCAGCAGTTCAGGGGGGACCGAGCAGTACTTC. Protein sequence: CASSSGGTEQYF.

The chain links TRBV4-3 to TRBJ1-1; 7 bases are shared with TRBD1. This CDR3 has 17 residues. The V gene end was trimmed by 1 base and the J gene end by 1 base; junction bases not matched to a gene: 9. The germline gives CDR1 LGHNA, CDR2 YSLEER. This CDR3 is CASSQVGSGQKNTEAFF. The DNA of the CDR3 is TGCGCCAGCAGCCAAGTGGGTTCGGGACAGAAGAACACTGAAGCTTTCTTT.

The V call is TRBV4-3, the J call TRBJ1-5; D is unclear. CDR3 length equals 15 residues. Germline-derived CDR1 and CDR2 are LGHNA and YSLEER. Trimming left V 0 bases short and J 0 bases short, with 6 bases between. CDR3 bases: TGCGCCAGCAGCCAAGACGAGTATAGCAATCAGCCCCAGCATTTT. This encodes CASSQDEYSNQPQHF.

The gene calls are TRBV7-6 and TRBJ2-7; 7 nucleotides match TRBD1. The germline CDR1 and CDR2 sequences are SGHVS and FNYEAQ. This CDR3 has 14 residues. Trimming took 5 bases from V and 2 from J; bases not matched to a gene: 6. This chain's CDR3 is CASSARDSTYEQYF. DNA for the CDR3: TGTGCCAGCAGCGCTAGGGACAGCACCTACGAGCAGTACTTC. Together with reference TRBV7-6 and TRBJ2-7, the CDR3 gives the full variable domain: GAGVSQSPRYKVTKRGQDVALRCDPISGHVSLYWYRQALGQGPEFLTYFNYEAQQDKSGLPNDRFSAERPEGSISTLTIQRTEQRDSAMYRCASSARDSTYEQYFGPGTRLTVT.